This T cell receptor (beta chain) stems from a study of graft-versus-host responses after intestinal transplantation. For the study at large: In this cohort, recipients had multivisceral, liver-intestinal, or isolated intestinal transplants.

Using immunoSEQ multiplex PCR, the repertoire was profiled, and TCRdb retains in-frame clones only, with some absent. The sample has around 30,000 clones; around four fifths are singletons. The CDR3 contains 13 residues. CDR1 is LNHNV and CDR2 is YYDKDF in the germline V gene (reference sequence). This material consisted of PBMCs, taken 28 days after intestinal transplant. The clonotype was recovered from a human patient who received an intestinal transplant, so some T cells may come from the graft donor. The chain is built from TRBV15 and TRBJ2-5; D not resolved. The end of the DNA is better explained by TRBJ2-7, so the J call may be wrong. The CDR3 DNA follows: TGTGCCACCAGCAGAGATCCCCAGGACGAGCAGTACTTC. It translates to CATSRDPQDEQYF.